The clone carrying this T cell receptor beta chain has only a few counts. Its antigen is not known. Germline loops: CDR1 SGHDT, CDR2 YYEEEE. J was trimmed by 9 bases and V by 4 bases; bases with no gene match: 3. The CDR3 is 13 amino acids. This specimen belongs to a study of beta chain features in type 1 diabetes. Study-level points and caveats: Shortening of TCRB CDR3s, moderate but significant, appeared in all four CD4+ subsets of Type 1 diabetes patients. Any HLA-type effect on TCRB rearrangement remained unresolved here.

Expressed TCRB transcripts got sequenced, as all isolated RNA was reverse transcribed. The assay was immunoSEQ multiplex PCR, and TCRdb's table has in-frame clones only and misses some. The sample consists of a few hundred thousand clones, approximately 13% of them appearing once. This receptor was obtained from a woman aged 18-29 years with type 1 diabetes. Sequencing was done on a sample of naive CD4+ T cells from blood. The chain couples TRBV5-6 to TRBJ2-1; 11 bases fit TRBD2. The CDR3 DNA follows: TGTGCCAGCAGCCGGGGGACTAGCGGTGAGCAGTTCTTC. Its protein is CASSRGTSGEQFF.